This T cell receptor beta chain stems from a study of T cell repertoires in aging, cancer and after chemotherapy. Study as a whole: Repeat sampling of healthy donors over several months to years showed clear clonal overlap.

By sample share, this clonotype is medium-sized (0.01 to 0.1%). The target antigen is unknown. Study conclusions and caveats: Untreated cancer patients had significantly lower blood TCR diversity than age-matched healthy donors.

J was trimmed by 3 bases and V by 2 bases; bases with no gene match: 7. This CDR3 has 16 amino acids. CDR1 is MNHEY, CDR2 SVGAGI, per germline. Rearranged V-D-J TRB sequences were amplified with a mixed TRB-A/B primer pool. TCRdb reprocessed the multiplex PCR reads with MiXCR, giving one entry per CDR3 protein. The top ten clones hold less than 7.5% of a sample with around 12,000 distinct CDR3 sequences, around 20% of them seen once. The template was genomic DNA from peripheral blood, not RNA. This sequence originates from a human donor in good health. The rearrangement joins TRBV6-5 to TRBJ1-2; 9 nucleotides match TRBD1. Sequenced sample: blood. The CDR3 here is CASSYGGTGFHYGYTF. Written as DNA, the CDR3 is TGTGCCAGCAGTTACGGGGGGACAGGGTTTCACTATGGCTACACCTTC.